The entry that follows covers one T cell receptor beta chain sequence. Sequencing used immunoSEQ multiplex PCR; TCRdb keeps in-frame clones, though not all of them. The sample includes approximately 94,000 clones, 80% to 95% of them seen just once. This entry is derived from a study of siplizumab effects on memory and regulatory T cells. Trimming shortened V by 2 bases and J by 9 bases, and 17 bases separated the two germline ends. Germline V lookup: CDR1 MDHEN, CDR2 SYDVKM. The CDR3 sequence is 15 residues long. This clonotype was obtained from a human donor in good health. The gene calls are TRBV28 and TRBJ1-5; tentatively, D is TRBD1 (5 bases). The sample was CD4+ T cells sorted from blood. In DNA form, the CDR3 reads TGTGCCAGCAGTTTAGTGGTAAAGGGGCAGGGGCCCCAGCATTTT. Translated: CASSLVVKGQGPQHF.